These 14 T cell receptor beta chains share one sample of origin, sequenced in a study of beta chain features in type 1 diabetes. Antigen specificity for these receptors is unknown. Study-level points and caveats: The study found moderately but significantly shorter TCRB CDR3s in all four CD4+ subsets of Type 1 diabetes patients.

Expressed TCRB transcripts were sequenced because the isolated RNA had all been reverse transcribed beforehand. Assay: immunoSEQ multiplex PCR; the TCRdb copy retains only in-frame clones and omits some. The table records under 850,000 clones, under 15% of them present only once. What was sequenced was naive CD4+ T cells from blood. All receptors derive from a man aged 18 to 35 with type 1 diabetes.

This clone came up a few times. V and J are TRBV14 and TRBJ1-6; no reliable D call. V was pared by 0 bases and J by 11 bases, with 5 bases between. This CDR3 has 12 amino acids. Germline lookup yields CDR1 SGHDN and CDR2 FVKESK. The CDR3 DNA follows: TGTGCCAGCAGCCAAGAAGGCACACCCCTCCACTTT. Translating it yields CASSQEGTPLHF.

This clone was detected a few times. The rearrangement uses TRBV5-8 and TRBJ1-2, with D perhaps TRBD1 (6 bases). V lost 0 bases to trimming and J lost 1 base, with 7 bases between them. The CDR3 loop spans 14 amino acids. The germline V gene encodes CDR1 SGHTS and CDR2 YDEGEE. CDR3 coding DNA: TGTGCCAGCAGCTTGGCGGACAGTAACTATGGCTACACCTTC. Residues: CASSLADSNYGYTF.

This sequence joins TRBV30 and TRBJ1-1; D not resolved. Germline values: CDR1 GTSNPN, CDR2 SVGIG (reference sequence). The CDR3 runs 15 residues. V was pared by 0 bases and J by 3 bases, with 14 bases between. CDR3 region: CAWSVHRAADTEAFF. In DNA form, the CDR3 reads TGTGCCTGGAGTGTGCACCGGGCTGCGGACACTGAAGCTTTCTTT. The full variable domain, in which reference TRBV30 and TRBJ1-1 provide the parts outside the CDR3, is SQTIHQWPATLVQPVGSPLSLECTVEGTSNPNLYWYRQAAGRGLQLLFYSVGIGQISSEVPQNLSASRPQDRQFILSSKKLLLSDSGFYLCAWSVHRAADTEAFFGQGTRLTVV.

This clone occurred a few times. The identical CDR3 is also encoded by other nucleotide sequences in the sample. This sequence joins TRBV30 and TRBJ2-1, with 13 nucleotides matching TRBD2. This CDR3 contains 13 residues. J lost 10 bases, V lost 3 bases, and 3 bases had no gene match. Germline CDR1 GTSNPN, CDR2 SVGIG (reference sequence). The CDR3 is CAWRLAGGREQFF. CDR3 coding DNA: TGTGCCTGGAGACTAGCGGGGGGGAGAGAGCAGTTCTTC.

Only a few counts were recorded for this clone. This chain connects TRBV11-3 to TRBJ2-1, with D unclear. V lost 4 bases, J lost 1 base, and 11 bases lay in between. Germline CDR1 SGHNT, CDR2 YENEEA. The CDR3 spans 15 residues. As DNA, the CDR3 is TGTGCCAGCAGCTCAGACTCTGGATCCTACAATGAGCAGTTCTTC. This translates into CASSSDSGSYNEQFF.

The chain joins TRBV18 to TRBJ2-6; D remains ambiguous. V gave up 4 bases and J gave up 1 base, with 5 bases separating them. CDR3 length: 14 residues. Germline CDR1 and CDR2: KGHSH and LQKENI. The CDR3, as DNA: TGTGCCAGCTCACACCCGTCTGGGGCCAACGTCCTGACTTTC. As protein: CASSHPSGANVLTF.

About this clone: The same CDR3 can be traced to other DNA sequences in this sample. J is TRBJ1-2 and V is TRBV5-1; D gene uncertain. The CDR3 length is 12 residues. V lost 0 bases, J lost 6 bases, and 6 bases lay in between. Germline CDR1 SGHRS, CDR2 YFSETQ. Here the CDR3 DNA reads TGCGCCAGCAGCTTGGAAGGACATGGCTACACCTTC. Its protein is CASSLEGHGYTF.

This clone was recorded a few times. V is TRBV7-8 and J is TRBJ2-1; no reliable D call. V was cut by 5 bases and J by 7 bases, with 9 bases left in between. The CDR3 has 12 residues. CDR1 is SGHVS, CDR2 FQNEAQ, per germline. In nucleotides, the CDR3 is TGTGCCAGCAGCCAGAGTCGGAATGAGCAGTTCTTC. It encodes CASSQSRNEQFF. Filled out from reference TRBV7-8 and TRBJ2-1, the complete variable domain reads GAGVSQSPRYKVAKRGQDVALRCDPISGHVSLFWYQQALGQGPEFLTYFQNEAQLDKSGLPSDRFFAERPEGSVSTLKIQRTQQEDSAVYLCASSQSRNEQFFGPGTRLTVL.

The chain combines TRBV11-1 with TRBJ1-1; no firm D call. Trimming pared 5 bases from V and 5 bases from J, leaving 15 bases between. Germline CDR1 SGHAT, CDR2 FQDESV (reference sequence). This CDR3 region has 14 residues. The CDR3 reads CASSPRADETEAFF. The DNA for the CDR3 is TGTGCCAGCAGCCCTCGTGCAGACGAGACTGAAGCTTTCTTT. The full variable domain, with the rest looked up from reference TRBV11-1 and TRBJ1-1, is EAEVAQSPRYKITEKSQAVAFWCDPISGHATLYWYRQILGQGPELLVQFQDESVVDDSQLPKDRFSAERLKGVDSTLKIQPAELGDSAMYLCASSPRADETEAFFGQGTRLTVV.

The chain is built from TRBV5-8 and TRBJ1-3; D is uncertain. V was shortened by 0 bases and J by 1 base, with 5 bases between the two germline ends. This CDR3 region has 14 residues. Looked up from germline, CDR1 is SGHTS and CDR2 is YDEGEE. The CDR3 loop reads CASSLGGSGNTIYF. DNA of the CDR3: TGTGCCAGCAGCTTGGGTGGTTCTGGAAACACCATATATTTT.

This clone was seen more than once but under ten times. CDR3 sequence: CASSLIEGEQYF. As DNA, the CDR3 is TGTGCCAGCAGCTTAATCGAGGGCGAGCAGTACTTC. The V and J genes are TRBV7-2 and TRBJ2-7; D may be TRBD2 (5 bases). The germline CDR1 and CDR2 sequences are SGHTA and FQGNSA. The ends were cut back, 2 bases at V and 6 bases at J, with 8 bases in the middle. This CDR3 is built from 12 residues.

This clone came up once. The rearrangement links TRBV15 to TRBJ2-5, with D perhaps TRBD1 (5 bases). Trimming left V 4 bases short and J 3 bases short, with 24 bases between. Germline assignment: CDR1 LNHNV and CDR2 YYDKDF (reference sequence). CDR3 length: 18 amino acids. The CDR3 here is CATSTPFIGAPRKETQYF. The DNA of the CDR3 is TGTGCCACCAGCACGCCCTTCATTGGGGCCCCCAGGAAAGAGACCCAGTACTTC.

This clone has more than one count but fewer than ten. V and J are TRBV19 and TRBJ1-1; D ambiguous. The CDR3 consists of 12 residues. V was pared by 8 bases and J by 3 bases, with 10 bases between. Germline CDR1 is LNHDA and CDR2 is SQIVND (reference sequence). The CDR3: CASRPRDTEAFF. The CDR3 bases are TGTGCCAGTCGGCCCCGGGACACTGAAGCTTTCTTT.

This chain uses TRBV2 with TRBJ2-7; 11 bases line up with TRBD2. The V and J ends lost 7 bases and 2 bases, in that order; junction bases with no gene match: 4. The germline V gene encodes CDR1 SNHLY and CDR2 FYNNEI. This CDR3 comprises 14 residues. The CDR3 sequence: CASITSGGPYEQYF. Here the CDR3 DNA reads TGTGCCAGCATTACTAGCGGGGGACCCTACGAGCAGTACTTC.